The next 23 T cell receptor beta chains were all read from a single sample in a study of shared clonotypes between healthy human individuals. Produced via immunoSEQ multiplex PCR; TCRdb's table is partial and in-frame only. Of approximately 740,000 clones listed, approximately 74% are singletons. Sequences were obtained from memory CD4+ T cells sorted from blood. Documented subset: CD45RA-negative fraction. The receptors here all came from a woman aged 25-40 years in good health.

The chain recombines TRBV5-1 with TRBJ1-1; TRBD1 might be the D (5 bases). Trimming took 4 bases from V and 3 from J, leaving 13 bases between them. The CDR3 length is 14 residues. Germline V gene sequence: CDR1 SGHRS, CDR2 YFSETQ. The CDR3 loop reads CASSPELGDTEAFF. The CDR3 nucleotides are TGCGCCAGCAGCCCGGAGTTAGGGGACACTGAAGCTTTCTTT.

V gene TRBV10-1 combines with J gene TRBJ1-2; D gene ambiguous. CDR3 length: 18 amino acids. From germline, CDR1 is WNHNN and CDR2 SYGVQD (reference sequence). V was trimmed by 3 bases and J by 5 bases, leaving 25 bases between them. CDR3 bases: TGCGCCAGCAGTGATTTCCTACCGGACGGCCCTCACTATTATGGCTACACCTTC. Translating it yields CASSDFLPDGPHYYGYTF.

The chain employs TRBV7-9 and TRBJ1-3; D might be TRBD1 (6 bases). Per the germline V gene, CDR1 is SEHNR and CDR2 is FQNEAQ (reference sequence). V shed 1 base and J shed 4 bases, with 14 bases lying between them. The CDR3 is made up of 16 amino acids. DNA for the CDR3: TGTGCCAGCAGCTTAGGGCCCGGGACACGAGGAAACACCATATATTTT. Translated, it gives CASSLGPGTRGNTIYF.

This chain links TRBV27 with TRBJ2-5, with 11 bases identical to TRBD2. CDR1 and CDR2 from the germline V gene are MNHEY and SMNVEV (reference sequence). The CDR3 contains 12 residues. V was pared by 6 bases and J by 7 bases, with 1 base of the junction left unmatched. CDR3 loop: CASSGLAGTQYF. CDR3 bases: TGTGCCAGCAGCGGACTAGCGGGGACCCAGTACTTC.

The chain joins TRBV16 to TRBJ1-1; D unresolved. V lost 0 bases to trimming and J lost 6 bases, with 14 bases between them. From germline, CDR1 is KGHSY and CDR2 FQNENV. This CDR3 comprises 15 residues. The CDR3 spells CASSQSRSGRAEAFF. The DNA for the CDR3 is TGTGCCAGCAGCCAATCTCGCAGCGGACGCGCTGAAGCTTTCTTT.

The V gene is TRBV5-1, the J gene TRBJ1-5; no clear D gene. The V gene lost 0 bases and the J gene lost 2 bases, with 6 bases spanning the gap. The CDR3 totals 14 residues. The germline CDR1 and CDR2 sequences are SGHRS and YFSETQ. The CDR3 sequence: CASSLVAGNQPQHF. As DNA, the CDR3 is TGCGCCAGCAGCTTGGTTGCCGGCAATCAGCCCCAGCATTTT.

V and J are TRBV6-5 and TRBJ2-3; TRBD2 matches at 7 bases. The CDR3 covers 14 residues. The V segment lost 6 bases and the J segment 4 bases; nucleotides outside the gene matches: 7. Germline lookup yields CDR1 MNHEY and CDR2 SVGAGI. CDR3 region: CASRAGRESDTQYF. The CDR3 DNA is TGTGCCAGCAGGGCAGGGCGGGAGTCAGATACGCAGTATTTT.

J is TRBJ1-5 and V is TRBV7-8; 9 bases are a match to TRBD1. Unmatched junction bases numbered 9, after V lost 5 bases and J lost 4 bases. Per germline, CDR1 SGHVS and CDR2 FQNEAQ. This CDR3 has 16 residues. DNA for the CDR3: TGTGCCAGCAGCCTCCCCCCGACAGGGGGAAATCAGCCCCAGCATTTT. Residues: CASSLPPTGGNQPQHF.

The chain joins TRBV5-5 to TRBJ1-1; D is perhaps TRBD1 (6 bases). V was clipped by 3 bases and J by 0 bases, with 12 bases between them. The CDR3 has 15 amino acids. Per the germline V gene, CDR1 is SGHKS and CDR2 is YYEKEE (reference sequence). CDR3 amino acids: CASSWGLGVNTEAFF. The CDR3 bases are TGTGCCAGCAGCTGGGGGCTGGGGGTGAACACTGAAGCTTTCTTT. Using reference TRBV5-5 and TRBJ1-1 for the parts outside the CDR3, the full variable domain is DAGVTQSPTHLIKTRGQQVTLRCSPISGHKSVSWYQQVLGQGPQFIFQYYEKEERGRGNFPDRFSARQFPNYSSELNVNALLLGDSALYLCASSWGLGVNTEAFFGQGTRLTVV.

As to this clone: The sample carries other DNA sequences with the same CDR3. The gene calls are TRBV20-1 and TRBJ2-3; a weak D match, TRBD2 (5 bases). Trimming stripped 4 bases from V and 3 bases from J, with 5 bases between. Looked up from germline, CDR1 is DFQATT and CDR2 is SNEGSKA (reference sequence). This CDR3 contains 11 residues. CDR3 in DNA: TGCAGTGCTAAGCGGACAGATACGCAGTATTTT. This sequence encodes CSAKRTDTQYF.

The rearrangement joins TRBV5-8 to TRBJ1-4; no reliable D call. There are 14 residues in the CDR3. Trimming removed 0 bases from V and 9 bases from J, with 12 bases in between. Germline assignment: CDR1 SGHTS and CDR2 YDEGEE. CDR3 sequence: CASSLDYSVKKLFF. The CDR3 DNA is TGTGCCAGCAGCTTGGATTATTCCGTGAAAAAACTGTTTTTT.

In this sample, this clone turned up a few times. The V gene is TRBV7-9, the J gene TRBJ2-7, with TRBD1 identical over 10 bases. V was clipped by 2 bases and J by 4 bases; unmatched bases: 5. Germline V lookup: CDR1 SEHNR, CDR2 FQNEAQ (reference sequence). The CDR3 is 15 residues long. CDR3 amino acids: CASSLPGTGVYEQYF. CDR3 bases: TGTGCCAGCAGCTTACCCGGGACAGGGGTATACGAGCAGTACTTC.

The V gene is TRBV5-6, the J gene TRBJ1-2, with TRBD1 as a possible D gene (6 bases). The germline V and J ends were trimmed by 4 bases and 4 bases, with 14 bases remaining between them. The germline V gene encodes CDR1 SGHDT and CDR2 YYEEEE. This CDR3 contains 14 residues. The CDR3 reads CASSNSGAGYGYTF. CDR3 DNA sequence: TGTGCCAGCAGCAATTCGGGGGCGGGCTATGGCTACACCTTC. Drawing the rest from reference TRBV5-6 and TRBJ1-2, the complete variable domain is DAGVTQSPTHLIKTRGQQVTLRCSPKSGHDTVSWYQQALGQGPQFIFQYYEEEERQRGNFPDRFSGHQFPNYSSELNVNALLLGDSALYLCASSNSGAGYGYTFGSGTRLTVV.

In this sample, this clone turned up once. One end of the junction fails to match germline, which may point to a read error. The rearrangement uses TRBV14 and TRBJ2-1, with TRBD1 as a possible D gene (5 bases). Per the germline V gene, CDR1 is SGHDN and CDR2 is FVKESK. CDR3 length: 13 amino acids. Here the CDR3 DNA reads TGTGCCAGCAGGCAAGGGGCCTACAATGAGCAGTTCTTC. Protein: CASRQGAYNEQFF.

J is TRBJ2-5 and V is TRBV30, with 11 bases aligning to TRBD2. Germline CDR1 is GTSNPN and CDR2 is SVGIG (reference sequence). V trimming: 7 bases; J trimming: 5 bases; junction bases outside the gene matches: 9. The CDR3 is 14 residues long. For the CDR3, the DNA is TGTGCCTTTATTAGCGGGAGGGCCGGGGAGACCCAGTACTTC. This codes for CAFISGRAGETQYF.

The DNA for the CDR3 is TGTGCCAGCAGTTCCCTTAAGTTTCTAAGCAATCAGCCCCAGCATTTT. It codes for CASSSLKFLSNQPQHF. V usage is TRBV28 and J usage is TRBJ1-5; D remains unclear. The V end lost 4 bases, the J end lost 1 base, and 14 bases lay between the germline ends. Germline V gene lookup returns CDR1 MDHEN and CDR2 SYDVKM. The CDR3 length is 16 residues. Combining the CDR3 with reference TRBV28 and TRBJ1-5 gives the whole variable domain DVKVTQSSRYLVKRTGEKVFLECVQDMDHENMFWYRQDPGLGLRLIYFSYDVKMKEKGDIPEGYSVSREKKERFSLILESASTNQTSMYLCASSSLKFLSNQPQHFGDGTRLSIL.

With regard to this clone: This same CDR3 is encoded by further DNA sequences in the sample. This rearrangement joins TRBV19 to TRBJ1-2, with D uncertain. The germline V and J ends were trimmed by 1 base and 8 bases, with 5 bases remaining between them. This CDR3 region has 11 residues. The V gene's germline CDR1 is LNHDA and CDR2 SQIVND (reference sequence). CDR3 in DNA: TGTGCCAGTAGTATAGGCGGCGGCTACACCTTC. Amino acids: CASSIGGGYTF.

The genes are TRBV2 and TRBJ2-1; 7 bases line up with TRBD2. CDR3 length: 15 amino acids. The trim removed 6 bases at V and 5 bases at J, leaving 10 bases unmatched. Germline loops: CDR1 SNHLY, CDR2 FYNNEI. The CDR3 region has the DNA TGTGCCAGCAGGGGTCGACTAGCTCAGAACAATGAGCAGTTCTTC. It codes for CASRGRLAQNNEQFF.

The rearrangement uses TRBV11-2 and TRBJ1-1; D unclear. Germline V gives CDR1 SGHAT, CDR2 FQNNGV. The CDR3 runs to 14 residues. Trimming removed 3 bases from V and 1 base from J, with 9 bases in between. CDR3 sequence (DNA): TGTGCCAGCAGCTTTCCCCGACAGAACACTGAAGCTTTCTTT. Its protein product is CASSFPRQNTEAFF.

J is TRBJ2-7 and V is TRBV30; the match to TRBD2 covers 8 bases. The CDR3 sequence is 15 residues long. V was clipped by 2 bases and J by 0 bases; unmatched bases: 6. CDR1 is GTSNPN, CDR2 SVGIG, per germline (reference sequence). CDR3 sequence reads: CAWSWSSGNSYEQYF. CDR3 DNA sequence: TGTGCCTGGAGTTGGAGTAGCGGGAACTCCTACGAGCAGTACTTC.

Only one count was recorded for this clone. This chain links TRBV9 with TRBJ1-4, with no clear D. This CDR3 comprises 15 residues. With 0 bases removed from V and 5 bases from J, the gap between germline ends came to 11 bases. CDR1 and CDR2 from the germline V gene are SGDLS and YYNGEE. CDR3 DNA sequence: TGTGCCAGCAGCGTAGCTGTGGGCCCAAATGAAAAACTGTTTTTT. It is translated as CASSVAVGPNEKLFF.

This sequence joins TRBV5-4 and TRBJ2-7; D is perhaps TRBD2 (6 bases). V gave up 2 bases and J gave up 5 bases, with 17 bases separating them. This CDR3 region has 15 residues. Germline loops: CDR1 SGHNT, CDR2 YYREEE (reference sequence). The DNA for the CDR3 is TGTGCCAGCAGCTTCTACGGGAGTCGGGTCCACGAGCAGTACTTC. The encoded protein is CASSFYGSRVHEQYF.

This clone has a handful of counts. The junction and the germline gene differ at one end; a read error may be behind it. V and J are TRBV28 and TRBJ2-6, with 7 bases matching TRBD1. This CDR3 has 18 amino acids. In germline, CDR1 is MDHEN, CDR2 SYDVKM. As DNA, the CDR3 is TGTGCCAGCAGTTCATTGACAGGGAGTACTTCTGCGGCCAACGTCCTGACTTTC. The encoded protein is CASSSLTGSTSAANVLTF.